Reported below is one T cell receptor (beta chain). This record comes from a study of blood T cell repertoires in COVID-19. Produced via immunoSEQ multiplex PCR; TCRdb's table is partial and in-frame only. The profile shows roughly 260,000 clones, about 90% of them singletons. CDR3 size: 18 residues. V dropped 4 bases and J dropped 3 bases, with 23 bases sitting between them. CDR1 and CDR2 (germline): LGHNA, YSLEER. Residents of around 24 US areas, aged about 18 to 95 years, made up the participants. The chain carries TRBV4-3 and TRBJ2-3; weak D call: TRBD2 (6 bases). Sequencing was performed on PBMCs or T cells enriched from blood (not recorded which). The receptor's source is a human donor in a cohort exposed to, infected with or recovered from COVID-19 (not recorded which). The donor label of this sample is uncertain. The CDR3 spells CASSPSTGSRGRTDTQYF. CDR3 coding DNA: TGCGCCAGCAGCCCCTCGACCGGGAGTCGGGGCCGGACAGATACGCAGTATTTT.